These 8 T cell receptor beta chains came from one sample sequenced in a study of blood T cell repertoires in COVID-19. TCRdb keeps only in-frame clones here, not all; method: immunoSEQ multiplex PCR. Of approximately 210,000 clones listed, around 80% are singletons. Sequenced input: peripheral blood. These TCRs come from a human donor in a cohort sampled during active COVID-19.

The J gene is TRBJ2-3, the V gene TRBV5-1, with 8 nucleotides matching TRBD2. The junction had 14 bases not matched to a gene; V was cut back by 4 bases and J by 1 base. Per the germline V gene, CDR1 is SGHRS and CDR2 is YFSETQ. The CDR3 sequence is 18 residues long. The CDR3 reads CASSPTLVSGRGTDTQYF. The CDR3 nucleotides are TGCGCCAGCAGCCCTACCCTCGTAAGCGGGAGAGGCACAGATACGCAGTATTTT.

This clone has only a few counts. This chain joins TRBV11-2 and TRBJ2-7; TRBD1 matches at 11 bases. Germline-derived CDR1 and CDR2 are SGHAT and FQNNGV. This CDR3 spans 15 amino acids. With V trimmed by 5 bases and J by 2 bases, 5 bases remained unmatched. The CDR3 DNA reads TGTGCCAGCAGCGTGGACAGGGGGCCTACCTACGAGCAGTACTTC. Its translation: CASSVDRGPTYEQYF.

This clone was counted only a few times. The rearrangement joins TRBV24-1 to TRBJ1-1, with a possible D match to TRBD1 (5 bases). CDR3 length: 12 amino acids. V lost 5 bases, J lost 3 bases, and 6 bases lay in between. Germline CDR1 and CDR2: KGHDR and SFDVKD. In nucleotides, the CDR3 is TGTGCCACCAGTGGACAGTACACTGAAGCTTTCTTT. It encodes CATSGQYTEAFF.

This chain uses TRBV10-1 with TRBJ1-1; D is possibly TRBD1 (6 bases). From germline, CDR1 is WNHNN and CDR2 SYGVQD (reference sequence). Between the trimmed V and J ends, which lost 6 bases and 1 base, there was a span of 15 bases. The CDR3 contains 15 residues. The DNA for the CDR3 is TGCGCCAGCAGAACAATGCGGGGGGCGAACACTGAAGCTTTCTTT. The encoded protein is CASRTMRGANTEAFF.

This clone is a singleton in its sample. The J gene is TRBJ2-7, the V gene TRBV18, with 13 bases lining up with TRBD2. CDR3 length: 16 residues. After removal of 5 bases from V and 3 bases from J, the junction contained 7 bases not matched to a gene. Per the germline V gene, CDR1 is KGHSH and CDR2 is LQKENI. CDR3 residues: CASSTDRTSGSYEQYF. The CDR3 nucleotides read TGTGCCAGCTCAACGGACAGGACTAGCGGGAGCTACGAGCAGTACTTC.

This clone appeared a few times. CDR3 sequence reads: CASSLLHRGSDEAFF. DNA for the CDR3: TGTGCCAGCAGCTTGTTACATCGTGGGAGCGATGAAGCTTTCTTT. The V and J genes are TRBV5-4 and TRBJ1-1; unclear D gene. The CDR3 contains 15 residues. Trimming removed 1 base at V and 7 bases at J, with 17 bases between. Germline CDR1 SGHNT, CDR2 YYREEE (reference sequence).

The chain couples TRBV15 to TRBJ2-1; possibly TRBD2 for D (5 bases). This CDR3 contains 16 residues. The germline V gene encodes CDR1 LNHNV and CDR2 YYDKDF (reference sequence). Trimming cost V 0 bases and J 0 bases, with 9 bases left between them. The CDR3 here is CATSRDRGSSYNEQFF. The DNA of the CDR3 is TGTGCCACCAGCAGAGATCGAGGGAGCTCCTACAATGAGCAGTTCTTC.

The rearrangement joins TRBV7-8 to TRBJ1-1; the match to TRBD1 covers 10 bases. CDR1 is SGHVS, CDR2 FQNEAQ, per germline. This CDR3 has 14 residues. With 5 bases clipped from V and 1 base from J, the junction kept 1 base outside the gene matches. Here the CDR3 DNA reads TGTGCCAGCAGCGGACAGGGGGGGAACACTGAAGCTTTCTTT. Translating it yields CASSGQGGNTEAFF.